This TCR beta chain was captured by sequencing in a study of blood T cell repertoires in COVID-19. Study context: Some COVID-19 samples were acute and others convalescent; all came from the United States, Italy and Spain. PBMCs, B-cell-depleted T cells, or T cells were the source of the cDNA or gDNA that made up the material.

Authors' processing steps: It was from reference gene primer amplification that nucleated cell counts were estimated. This table comes from immunoSEQ multiplex PCR, and its TCRdb copy is limited to in-frame clones, with some not included. The D gene and trimming were derived from the DNA, and the V and J assignments and clone size from that table. The sample includes more than 85,000 clones, 70% to 90% of them seen just once. This clone was observed once. Germline assignment: CDR1 MNHEY and CDR2 SVGAGI. The V end was cut by 4 bases, the J end by 0 bases, with 10 bases between. The CDR3 is made up of 15 amino acids.

Material for sequencing was peripheral blood. This clonotype was sampled from a human donor in a cohort sampled during active COVID-19. This rearrangement joins TRBV6-5 to TRBJ1-5; D unresolved. CDR3 nucleotides: TGTGCCAGCAGTTTCAACAGAAATAGCAATCAGCCCCAGCATTTT. Translated, it gives CASSFNRNSNQPQHF.